Below are 5 T cell receptor beta chains sequenced from a single sample in a study of T cell repertoires in cytomegalovirus infection. One entry per CDR3 protein, called by TCRdb with MiXCR from the reads. The table has about 830,000 distinct CDR3 sequences, about 33% seen once. Which antigens these TCRs recognize remains unknown. The sample consisted of cultured CD8+ T cells from PBMCs, taken from culture after CMV antigen stimulation. These TCRs come from a human donor in good health (CMV status not recorded). Some clones in this sample may be carry-over from other donors' samples.

The V call is TRBV9, the J call TRBJ1-1, with 8 bases matching TRBD1. This CDR3 contains 15 residues. Germline CDR1 reads SGDLS; CDR2 reads YYNGEE. The J segment lost 1 base and the V segment lost 0 bases, leaving 2 bases of the junction unmatched. This CDR3 reads CASSVAGQGNTEAFF. In DNA form, the CDR3 reads TGTGCCAGCAGCGTAGCAGGACAGGGGAACACTGAAGCTTTCTTT.

This chain uses TRBV28 with TRBJ2-5; TRBD2 aligns across 15 bases. Germline CDR1 and CDR2: MDHEN and SYDVKM. CDR3 length: 18 residues. V lost 7 bases and J lost 1; bases outside the gene matches: 10. CDR3 protein: CASNPGLAGGGIQETQYF. CDR3 coding DNA: TGTGCCAGCAACCCGGGACTAGCGGGGGGTGGGATCCAAGAGACCCAGTACTTC.

The genes are TRBV3-1 and TRBJ1-4; D might be TRBD1 (5 bases). V shed 5 bases and J shed 0 bases, with 10 bases lying between them. The CDR3 extends over 15 amino acids. The V gene's germline CDR1 is LGHDT and CDR2 YNNKEL (reference sequence). The CDR3 sequence is CASSDEGTTNEKLFF. The CDR3 DNA follows: TGTGCCAGCAGCGACGAGGGGACAACTAATGAAAAACTGTTTTTT. The variable domain in full, with the rest retrieved from reference TRBV3-1 and TRBJ1-4, is DTAVSQTPKYLVTQMGNDKSIKCEQNLGHDTMYWYKQDSKKFLKIMFSYNNKELIINETVPNRFSPKSPDKAHLNLHINSLELGDSAVYFCASSDEGTTNEKLFFGSGTQLSVL.

On this clonotype: Mismatch with germline at one junction end may stem from a read error. The gene calls are TRBV5-5 and TRBJ1-6, with D perhaps TRBD1 (5 bases). Germline V gene sequence: CDR1 SGHKS, CDR2 YYEKEE (reference sequence). The CDR3 covers 13 residues. In DNA form, the CDR3 reads TGTGCCAGCAGGTTGGGGGAAGGGTCACCCCTCCACTTT. Residues: CASRLGEGSPLHF.

The gene calls are TRBV5-4 and TRBJ2-1, with 11 bases that match TRBD2. Germline CDR1 is SGHNT and CDR2 is YYREEE (reference sequence). V was clipped by 4 bases and J by 6 bases; unmatched bases: 6. This CDR3 region has 15 residues. The CDR3 nucleotides are TGTGCCAGCAGCCGGGGACTAGCGGATCGCAATGAGCAGTTCTTC. It translates to CASSRGLADRNEQFF.